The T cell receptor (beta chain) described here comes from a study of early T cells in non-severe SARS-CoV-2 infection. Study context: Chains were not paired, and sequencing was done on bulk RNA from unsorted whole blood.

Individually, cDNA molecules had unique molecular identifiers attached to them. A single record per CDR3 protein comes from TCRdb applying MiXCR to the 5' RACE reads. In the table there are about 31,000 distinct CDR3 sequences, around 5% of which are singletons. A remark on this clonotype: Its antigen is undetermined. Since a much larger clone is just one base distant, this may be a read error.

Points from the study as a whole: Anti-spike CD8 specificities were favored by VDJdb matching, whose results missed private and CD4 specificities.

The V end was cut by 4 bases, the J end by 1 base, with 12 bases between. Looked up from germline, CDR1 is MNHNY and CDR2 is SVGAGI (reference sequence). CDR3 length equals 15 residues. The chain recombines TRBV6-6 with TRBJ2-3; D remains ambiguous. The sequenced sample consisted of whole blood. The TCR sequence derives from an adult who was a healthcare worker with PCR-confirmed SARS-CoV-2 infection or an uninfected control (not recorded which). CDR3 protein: CASSSPQWGTDTQYF. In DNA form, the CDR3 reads TGTGCCAGCAGTTCTCCGCAGTGGGGCACAGATACGCAGTATTTT.